Listed below are T cell receptor beta chains from one sample, sequenced in a study of cytomegalovirus exposure and HLA in healthy donors. Sequencing used immunoSEQ multiplex PCR; TCRdb keeps in-frame clones, though not all of them. The sample includes approximately 170,000 clones, approximately 88% seen only once; the top ten take more than 8.5%. Input material: PBMCs. These receptors all stem from a man aged 30 to 45 in good health and CMV-seropositive. CDR3s include the opening cysteine and the closing phenylalanine or tryptophan. Fields, in order: J gene, V gene, clone size, D gene, CDR3 protein. D genes are given only for firm matches. The size entry is marked missing in some rows and otherwise reads once, few, many or a size class.

J gene: TRBJ1-1; V gene: TRBV7-9; clone size: -; D gene: TRBD1; CDR3 protein: CASSFTGGGTEAFF
J gene: TRBJ1-4; V gene: TRBV2; clone size: -; D gene: -; CDR3 protein: CASSEAHSNEKLFF
J gene: TRBJ1-5; V gene: TRBV29-1; clone size: -; D gene: -; CDR3 protein: CSVGTDLNQPQHF
J gene: TRBJ2-2; V gene: TRBV6-4; clone size: once; D gene: -; CDR3 protein: CASSDSVRAGELFF
J gene: TRBJ2-3; V gene: TRBV5-8; clone size: -; D gene: -; CDR3 protein: CASSPGQGPDTQYF
J gene: TRBJ1-2; V gene: TRBV5-1; clone size: -; D gene: TRBD1; CDR3 protein: CASSLTPYPGQGYGYTF
J gene: TRBJ2-1; V gene: TRBV11-2; clone size: -; D gene: TRBD2; CDR3 protein: CASSSGTRRNEQFF
J gene: TRBJ2-1; V gene: TRBV4-1; clone size: once; D gene: TRBD1; CDR3 protein: CASSQDGSGGQGARREFF
J gene: TRBJ2-7; V gene: TRBV5-4; clone size: -; D gene: TRBD1; CDR3 protein: CASSPTPGTGGSYEQYF
J gene: TRBJ2-7; V gene: TRBV5-8; clone size: -; D gene: -; CDR3 protein: CASSIGLGSYEQYF
J gene: TRBJ2-2; V gene: TRBV5-1; clone size: -; D gene: -; CDR3 protein: CASTGGAPGGGELFF
J gene: TRBJ1-2; V gene: TRBV9; clone size: -; D gene: TRBD1; CDR3 protein: CASSVAKDRVKNYGYTF
J gene: TRBJ1-5; V gene: TRBV15; clone size: few; D gene: -; CDR3 protein: CATSLGLHRPQHF
J gene: TRBJ2-1; V gene: TRBV7-3; clone size: -; D gene: -; CDR3 protein: CASSLPGGARNEQFF
J gene: TRBJ1-3; V gene: TRBV6-5; clone size: -; D gene: -; CDR3 protein: CASSARGSGNTIYF
J gene: TRBJ2-5; V gene: TRBV4-2; clone size: -; D gene: -; CDR3 protein: CASSQFLTGEVGETQYF
J gene: TRBJ1-6; V gene: TRBV9; clone size: -; D gene: -; CDR3 protein: CASRYREDGGSPLHF
J gene: TRBJ2-2; V gene: TRBV5-4; clone size: -; D gene: TRBD2; CDR3 protein: CASSLAGRDTGELFF
J gene: TRBJ1-1; V gene: TRBV27; clone size: -; D gene: TRBD1; CDR3 protein: CASSLYLRGRNTEAFF
J gene: TRBJ1-2; V gene: TRBV10-1; clone size: -; D gene: -; CDR3 protein: CASESQGGVHYGYTF
J gene: TRBJ2-1; V gene: TRBV7-8; clone size: -; D gene: -; CDR3 protein: CASSLDGAGGDEQFF
J gene: TRBJ2-7; V gene: TRBV27; clone size: -; D gene: TRBD1; CDR3 protein: CASSPDRGYEQYF
J gene: TRBJ1-2; V gene: TRBV30; clone size: -; D gene: -; CDR3 protein: CAWRGRHYGYTF
J gene: TRBJ2-5; V gene: TRBV15; clone size: -; D gene: -; CDR3 protein: CATRDQGSRVETQYF
J gene: TRBJ2-3; V gene: TRBV20-1; clone size: -; D gene: -; CDR3 protein: CSAIVRDTQYF
J gene: TRBJ1-1; V gene: TRBV5-6; clone size: -; D gene: TRBD1; CDR3 protein: CASSWGTGTGDTEAFF
J gene: TRBJ2-3; V gene: TRBV7-2; clone size: -; D gene: -; CDR3 protein: CASSPQGGYTDTQYF
J gene: TRBJ2-4; V gene: TRBV6-5; clone size: -; D gene: TRBD2; CDR3 protein: CASSVAGGGNIQYF
J gene: TRBJ2-7; V gene: TRBV11-1; clone size: -; D gene: -; CDR3 protein: CASSLGHPPYEQYF
J gene: TRBJ2-1; V gene: TRBV18; clone size: -; D gene: TRBD2; CDR3 protein: CASSPPAGGYNEQFF
J gene: TRBJ2-5; V gene: TRBV5-1; clone size: -; D gene: TRBD2; CDR3 protein: CASSLGTSGGPGEETQYF
J gene: TRBJ1-5; V gene: TRBV27; clone size: -; D gene: -; CDR3 protein: CASGLNQPQHF
J gene: TRBJ2-7; V gene: TRBV9; clone size: -; D gene: TRBD2; CDR3 protein: CASSVATSDYEQYF
J gene: TRBJ2-7; V gene: TRBV29-1; clone size: -; D gene: TRBD2; CDR3 protein: CSVDHGGAFGEQYF
J gene: TRBJ2-7; V gene: TRBV7-2; clone size: -; D gene: TRBD2; CDR3 protein: CASSLRLAGVYEQYF
J gene: TRBJ2-2; V gene: TRBV9; clone size: -; D gene: -; CDR3 protein: CASSVELRPENTGELFF
J gene: TRBJ1-1; V gene: TRBV6-5; clone size: many; D gene: -; CDR3 protein: CASSYSPQRRTEAFF
J gene: TRBJ2-2; V gene: TRBV11-3; clone size: -; D gene: TRBD1; CDR3 protein: CASSTGTANTGELFF
J gene: TRBJ2-2; V gene: TRBV19; clone size: -; D gene: TRBD1; CDR3 protein: CASRHQGDTGELFF
J gene: TRBJ2-3; V gene: TRBV18; clone size: -; D gene: -; CDR3 protein: CASSPPSHTDTQYF
J gene: TRBJ2-3; V gene: TRBV6-5; clone size: -; D gene: -; CDR3 protein: CASSYLPGGTDTQYF
J gene: TRBJ2-5; V gene: TRBV5-1; clone size: -; D gene: TRBD1; CDR3 protein: CASSIQTGSETQYF